One T cell receptor (beta chain) is described in this entry. Its antigen target is currently unknown. Base qualities are not recorded, but no much larger clone differs from it by a single base. The immunoSEQ Assay, a bias-controlled multiplex PCR, was used to amplify TCRbeta CDR3 regions from genomic DNA. From the authors' description of their analysis: Nucleated cell counts per sample were estimated from amplification of reference gene primers within the assay. Sequence reads were collapsed and filtered to measure the absolute abundance of every unique TCRbeta CDR3 rearrangement. For each sample, productive Simpson clonality was calculated as the square root of Simpson's diversity index over productive rearrangements. TCRdb retrieved this table from immuneACCESS and kept in-frame rearrangements only. Not all clones are present; in checked studies, unresolved V genes account for under half, and no reason is known for the remainder. V and J calls and clone size come straight from that table; D and trimming were deduced from the DNA. The sample includes hundreds of thousands of clones, with 80% to 90% observed a single time. Jointly, the top ten make up about 6% of the sample.

This record comes from a study of blood T cell repertoires in COVID-19 (dated by TCRdb to 2020 to 2021). Regarding the research as a whole: Samples covering the acute and convalescent phases of COVID-19 were provided by collaborators in the United States, Italy and Spain. Where available, HLA class I and class II types were taken from metadata supplied by the sample provider and were not determined by assay-based typing. Deeply sampled blood TCRbeta repertoires from subjects exposed to, actively infected with, or recovered from COVID-19 were included in the dataset. A de-identified subject ID, COVID-19 status, age in years and sex were almost always included in the sample metadata. The repertoires were made available in a free public database intended to serve as a resource for research on the immune response to SARS-CoV-2. The samples were drawn from the first 160 participants of the ongoing ImmuneRACE study and from 950 to 1,500 subjects provided by 6 global collaborators. The prospective study material was composed of cDNA or gDNA derived from T cells, B-cell-depleted T cells, or PBMCs.

The CDR3, cysteine through phenylalanine, is 16 amino acids long. The entry retains the CDR3 DNA only, 48 bases that are in frame from base 1. V has 4 bases trimmed and J has 3 bases trimmed; junction bases matching no gene number 6. In the germline V gene, CDR1 corresponds to SGHRS and CDR2 to YFSETQ. Samples from volunteer blood donors who had recovered from COVID-19 were contributed by a second Seattle source. Whole blood was collected in K2EDTA tubes by collaborating institutions according to the institutions' own protocols. For TCRbeta analysis, collaborators shipped samples in one of three forms: frozen whole blood, isolated PBMCs, or DNA extracted from either of those sample types. General findings and caveats noted by the study authors: The amount of clinical and demographic metadata varied by source and participant and was provided uncurated.

The V and J segments used are TRBV5-1 and TRBJ2-2, with TRBD1 identical over 10 junction bases. This TCR derives from a man aged 55 to 70 who had recovered from COVID-19. Sequenced input: peripheral blood. CDR3 protein: CASSAPTGGDTGELFF. In nucleotides, the sequence is TGCGCCAGCAGCGCCCCGACAGGGGGCGACACCGGGGAGCTGTTTTTT.